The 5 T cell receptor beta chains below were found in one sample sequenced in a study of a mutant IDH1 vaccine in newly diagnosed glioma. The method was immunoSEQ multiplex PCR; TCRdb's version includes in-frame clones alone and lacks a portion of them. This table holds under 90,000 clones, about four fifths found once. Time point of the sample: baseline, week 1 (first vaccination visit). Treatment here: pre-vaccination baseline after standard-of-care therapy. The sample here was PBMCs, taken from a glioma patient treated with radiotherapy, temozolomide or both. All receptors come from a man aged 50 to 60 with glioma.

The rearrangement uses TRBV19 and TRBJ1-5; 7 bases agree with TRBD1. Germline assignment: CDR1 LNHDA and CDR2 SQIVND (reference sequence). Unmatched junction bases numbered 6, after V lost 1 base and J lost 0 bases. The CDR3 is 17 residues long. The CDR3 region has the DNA TGTGCCAGTAGTATAGTCGTCAGGGGGTATAGCAATCAGCCCCAGCATTTT. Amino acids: CASSIVVRGYSNQPQHF.

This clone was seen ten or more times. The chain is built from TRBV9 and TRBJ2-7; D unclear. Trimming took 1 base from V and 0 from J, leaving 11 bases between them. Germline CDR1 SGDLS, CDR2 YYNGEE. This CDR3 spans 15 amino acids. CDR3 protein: CASSVTALRSYEQYF. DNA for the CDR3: TGTGCCAGCAGCGTAACGGCTCTACGCTCCTACGAGCAGTACTTC.

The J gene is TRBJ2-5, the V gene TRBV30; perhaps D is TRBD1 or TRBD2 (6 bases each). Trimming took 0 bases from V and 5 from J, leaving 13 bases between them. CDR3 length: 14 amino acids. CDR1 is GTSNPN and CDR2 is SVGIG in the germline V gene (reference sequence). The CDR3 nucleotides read TGTGCCTGGAGTGTAAAGGGGGGCTTTGAGACCCAGTACTTC. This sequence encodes CAWSVKGGFETQYF.

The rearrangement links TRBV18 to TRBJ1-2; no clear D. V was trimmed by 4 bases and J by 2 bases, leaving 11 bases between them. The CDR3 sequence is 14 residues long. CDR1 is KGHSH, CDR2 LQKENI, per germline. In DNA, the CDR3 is TGTGCCAGCTCACTTACCAGCAGAAACTATGGCTACACCTTC. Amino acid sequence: CASSLTSRNYGYTF.

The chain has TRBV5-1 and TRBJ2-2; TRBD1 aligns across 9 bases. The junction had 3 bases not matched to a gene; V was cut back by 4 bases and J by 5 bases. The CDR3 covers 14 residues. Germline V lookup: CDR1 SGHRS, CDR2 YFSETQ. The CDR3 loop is CASSIGQGTGELFF. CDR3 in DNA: TGCGCCAGCAGCATCGGACAGGGGACCGGGGAGCTGTTTTTT. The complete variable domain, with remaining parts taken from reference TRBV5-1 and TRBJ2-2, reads KAGVTQTPRYLIKTRGQQVTLSCSPISGHRSVSWYQQTPGQGLQFLFEYFSETQRNKGNFPGRFSGRQFSNSRSEMNVSTLELGDSALYLCASSIGQGTGELFFGEGSRLTVL.